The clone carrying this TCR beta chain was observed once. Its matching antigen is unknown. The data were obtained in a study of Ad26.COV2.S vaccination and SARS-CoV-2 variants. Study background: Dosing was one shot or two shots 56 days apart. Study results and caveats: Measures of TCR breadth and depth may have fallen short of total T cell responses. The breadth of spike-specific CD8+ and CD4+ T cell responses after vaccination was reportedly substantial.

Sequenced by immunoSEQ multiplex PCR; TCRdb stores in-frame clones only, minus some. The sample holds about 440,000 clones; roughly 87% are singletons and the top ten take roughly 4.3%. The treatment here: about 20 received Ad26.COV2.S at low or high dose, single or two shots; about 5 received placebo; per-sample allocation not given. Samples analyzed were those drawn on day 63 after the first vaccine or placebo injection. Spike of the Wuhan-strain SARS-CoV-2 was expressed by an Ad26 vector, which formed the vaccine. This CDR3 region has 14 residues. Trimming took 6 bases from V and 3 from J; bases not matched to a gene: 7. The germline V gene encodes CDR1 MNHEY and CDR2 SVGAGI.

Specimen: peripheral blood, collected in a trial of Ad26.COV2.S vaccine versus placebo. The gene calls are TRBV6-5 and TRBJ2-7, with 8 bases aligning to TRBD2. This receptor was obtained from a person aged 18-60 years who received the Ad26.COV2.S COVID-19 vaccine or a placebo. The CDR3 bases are TGTGCCAGCAGCTTAGCGGGAACCAGCTACGAGCAGTACTTC. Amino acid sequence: CASSLAGTSYEQYF.